This T cell receptor beta chain was identified in a study of blood T cells in healthy people across ages. Study findings and constraints: More naive CD4+ cells and higher diversity marked long-lived donors relative to aged donors.

The CDR3 covers 18 residues. Trimming cost V 2 bases and J 0 bases; bases outside gene matches: 7. Germline V CDR1 and CDR2: MGHRA, YSYEKL. Concerning this clonotype itself: The antigen remains unidentified.

Combining a sample-barcoded 5' primer with a J-beta primer mix, a second PCR ran for roughly 7 to 12 cycles. TCRdb redid the calling of the 5' RACE reads with MiXCR, one entry per CDR3 protein. This table has about 1.5 million distinct CDR3 sequences, 35% to 45% appearing once. The receptor's source is a woman younger than 35 in good health. The chain joins TRBV4-1 to TRBJ2-7; 13 bases match TRBD2. The sequencing input was blood. CDR3 nucleotide sequence: TGCGCCAGCAGCCAATACCCGACTAGCGGGGGGAACTCCTACGAGCAGTACTTC. It codes for CASSQYPTSGGNSYEQYF.